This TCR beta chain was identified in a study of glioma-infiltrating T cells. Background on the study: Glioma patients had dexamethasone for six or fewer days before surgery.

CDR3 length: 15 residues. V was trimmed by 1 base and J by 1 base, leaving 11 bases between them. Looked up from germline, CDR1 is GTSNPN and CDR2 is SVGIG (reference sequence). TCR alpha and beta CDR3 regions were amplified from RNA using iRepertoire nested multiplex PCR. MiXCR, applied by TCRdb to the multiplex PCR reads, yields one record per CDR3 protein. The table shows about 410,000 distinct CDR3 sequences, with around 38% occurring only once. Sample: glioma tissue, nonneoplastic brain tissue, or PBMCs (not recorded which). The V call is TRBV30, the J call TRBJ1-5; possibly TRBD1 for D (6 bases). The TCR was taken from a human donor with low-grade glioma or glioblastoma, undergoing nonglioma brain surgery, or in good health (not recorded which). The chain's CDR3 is CAWSAGQLSNQPQHF. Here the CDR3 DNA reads TGTGCCTGGAGTGCTGGACAGCTCAGCAATCAGCCCCAGCATTTT.